This TCR beta chain emerged from a study of T cell clonality in common variable immunodeficiency. Regarding the study as a whole: TCRbeta clonality was increased in CVID versus healthy controls. Fewer deletions and N-nucleotide insertions were reportedly seen in common variable immunodeficiency TCR beta sequences. The cause of increased CVID clonality remains unclear without subpopulation sequencing.

Profiling relied on immunoSEQ multiplex PCR, and the TCRdb table lists in-frame clones only, not all of them. The sample contains about 26,000 clones, none of them singletons. Both groups were predominantly of Caucasian heritage. Donors gave roughly 4.5 to 8.5 ml heparinized peripheral whole blood. This clone was found many times. The antigen is not known. The read stops 3 residues short of the end of the CDR3; the missing end is completed from the germline J gene. Germline V lookup: CDR1 LNHDA, CDR2 SQIVND (reference sequence). CDR3 size: 15 residues. V lost 6 bases to trimming and J lost 6 bases, with 18 bases between them.

The chain recombines TRBV19 with TRBJ1-5, with D possibly matching TRBD1 (6 bases). This clonotype was sampled from a human donor with common variable immunodeficiency. What was sequenced was peripheral blood mononuclear cells. CDR3 loop: CASSPRRGGGQPQHF. CDR3 DNA (partial): TGTGCCAGTAGCCCACGAAGGGGAGGGGGTCAGCCC.